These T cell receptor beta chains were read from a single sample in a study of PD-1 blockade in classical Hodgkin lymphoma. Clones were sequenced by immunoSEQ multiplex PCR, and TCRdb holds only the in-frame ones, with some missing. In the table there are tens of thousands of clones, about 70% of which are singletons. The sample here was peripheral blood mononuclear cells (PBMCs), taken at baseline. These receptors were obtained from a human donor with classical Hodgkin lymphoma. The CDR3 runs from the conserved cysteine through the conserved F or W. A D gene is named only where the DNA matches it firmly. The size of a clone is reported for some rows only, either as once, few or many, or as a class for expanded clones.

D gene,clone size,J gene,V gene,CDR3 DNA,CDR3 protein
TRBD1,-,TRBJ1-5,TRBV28,TGTGCCAGCCGGACAGGGGGTGACCAGCCCCAGCATTTT,CASRTGGDQPQHF
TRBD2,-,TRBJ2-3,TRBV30,TGTGCCTGGAGTGGGCTGGCGGGAGGGCCCACGTATTTT,CAWSGLAGGPTYF
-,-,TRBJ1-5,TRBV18,TGTGCCAGCTCACCGGGCAATAGCAATCAGCCCCAGCATTTT,CASSPGNSNQPQHF
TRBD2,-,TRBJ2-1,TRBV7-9,TGTGCCAGCAGCTTAGCGGCCCTAGCGGGAAGCTACAATGAGCAGTTCTTC,CASSLAALAGSYNEQFF
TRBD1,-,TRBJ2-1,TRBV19,TGTGCCAGTAGTATCCCTAGGGCAGGGGGTTATTATGAGCAGTTCTTC,CASSIPRAGGYYEQFF
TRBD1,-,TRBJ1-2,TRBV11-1,TGTGCCAGCAGCCCTAGGGGGCACGGGATCGGGCAGCTGCGTGGCTACACCTTC,CASSPRGHGIGQLRGYTF
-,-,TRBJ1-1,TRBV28,TGTGCCAGCACCGTGAGGATCGGGACTGAAGCTTTCTTT,CASTVRIGTEAFF
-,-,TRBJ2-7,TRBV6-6,TGTGCCAGCAGTTACTCGCCCGGAGCCTACGAGCAGTACTTC,CASSYSPGAYEQYF
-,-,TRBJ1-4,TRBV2,TGTGCCAGCAGTTTTAATGAAAAACTGTTTTTT,CASSFNEKLFF
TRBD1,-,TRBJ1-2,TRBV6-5,TGTGCCAGCAGTTCCAGGACAGGGGGCTATGGCTACACCTTC,CASSSRTGGYGYTF
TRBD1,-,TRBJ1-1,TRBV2,TGTGCCAGCAGGGACAGGCGGGGGATGGCTGAAGCTTTCTTT,CASRDRRGMAEAFF
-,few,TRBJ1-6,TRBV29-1,TGCAGCGTTGAGGCAGGGAAGGGGTATAATTCACCCCTCCACTTT,CSVEAGKGYNSPLHF
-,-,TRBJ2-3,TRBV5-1,TGCGCCAGCAGCTTGAGGCCAGGGAATACAGATACGCAGTATTTT,CASSLRPGNTDTQYF
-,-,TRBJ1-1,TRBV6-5,TGTGCCAGCACCCGGGCGAGCATGAACACTGAAGCTTTCTTT,CASTRASMNTEAFF
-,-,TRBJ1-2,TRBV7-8,TGTGCCAGCACCCCCCAAGGGAACTATGGCTACACCTTC,CASTPQGNYGYTF
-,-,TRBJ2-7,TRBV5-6,TGTGCCAGCAGCTCACAGGTTAGCTCCTACGAGCAGTACTTC,CASSSQVSSYEQYF
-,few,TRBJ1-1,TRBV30,TGTGCCTGGAGGCGGGAGATAGCAAACACTGAAGCTTTCTTT,CAWRREIANTEAFF
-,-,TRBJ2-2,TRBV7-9,TGTGCCAGTGCAGGGTCCGGGGAGCTGTTTTTT,CASAGSGELFF
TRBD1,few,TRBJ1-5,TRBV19,TGTGCCAGTAGTCCCCCCCCTGGGACAGACAATCAGCCCCAGCATTTT,CASSPPPGTDNQPQHF
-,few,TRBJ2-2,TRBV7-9,TGTGCCAGCAGCCCCGACGGTGCCGTTGGCACCGGGGAGCTGTTTTTT,CASSPDGAVGTGELFF
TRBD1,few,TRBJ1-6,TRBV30,TGTGCCTGGGGGATCTACAGGGGCGGGTGGAATTCACCCCTCCACTTT,CAWGIYRGGWNSPLHF
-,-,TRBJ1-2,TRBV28,TGTGCCAGCAGTTTGACCAGGGACGACTATGGCTACACCTTC,CASSLTRDDYGYTF
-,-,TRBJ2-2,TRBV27,TGTGCCAGCAGTGTCGAAACAGACCCGGACACCGGGGAGCTGTTTTTT,CASSVETDPDTGELFF
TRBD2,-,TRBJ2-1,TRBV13,TGTGCCAGCAGCCCCCGGCTAGCGGGAGGGCCAAGGGACAATGAGCAGTTCTTC,CASSPRLAGGPRDNEQFF
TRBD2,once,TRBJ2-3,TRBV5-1,TGCGCCAGCAGCTTGAGGGGACTAGCGGGGATTAGCACAGATACGCAGTATTTT,CASSLRGLAGISTDTQYF
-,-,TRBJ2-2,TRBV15,TGTGCCACCAGCAGAGAATTCACCGGGGAGCTGTTTTTT,CATSREFTGELFF
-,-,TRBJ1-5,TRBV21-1,TGTGCCAGCCCATTAATGGCCCAGCATTTT,CASPLMAQHF
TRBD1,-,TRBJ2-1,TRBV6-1,TGTGCCAGCAGTGAAGTAATACAGGGGGGCTACAATGAGCAGTTCTTC,CASSEVIQGGYNEQFF
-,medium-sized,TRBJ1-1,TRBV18,TGTGCCAGCTCACCACAGGCAGGCGCTGAAGCTTTCTTT,CASSPQAGAEAFF
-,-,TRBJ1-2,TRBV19,TGTGCCAGTAGTGTCCGGGGGGAGGTTAACTATGGCTACACCTTC,CASSVRGEVNYGYTF
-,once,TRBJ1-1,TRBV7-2,TGTGCCAGCAGCTTTACCCGTGGAACTAAGGCTTTCTTT,CASSFTRGTKAFF
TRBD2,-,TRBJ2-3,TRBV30,TGTGCCTGGAGCCGACGGCTAGCGGGAGAAGCAGATACGCAGTATTTT,CAWSRRLAGEADTQYF
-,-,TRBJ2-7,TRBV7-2,TGTGCCAGCAGCCTTGTACTAGGCCCCTCCTACGAGCAGTACTTC,CASSLVLGPSYEQYF
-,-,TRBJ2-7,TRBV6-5,TGTGCCAGCAGTTACTCTTCAGGGCTGTCCTCCTACGAGCAGTACTTC,CASSYSSGLSSYEQYF
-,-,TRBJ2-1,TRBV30,TGTGCCTGGAGCTGGGGGGACCACGGATACAATGAGCAGTTCTTC,CAWSWGDHGYNEQFF
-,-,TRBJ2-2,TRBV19,TGTGCCAGTAGTAAGGCGAACACCGGGGAGCTGTTTTTT,CASSKANTGELFF
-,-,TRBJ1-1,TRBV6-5,TGTGCCAGCAGGAGACCGGCCACGAACACTGAAGCTTTCTTT,CASRRPATNTEAFF
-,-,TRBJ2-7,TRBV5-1,TGCGCCAGCAGCTTGGCGACAGGTCCCTACGAGCAGTACTTC,CASSLATGPYEQYF
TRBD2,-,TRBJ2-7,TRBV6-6,TGTGCCAGCACTTCGGGGGGGGCGTCCTACGAGCAGTACTTC,CASTSGGASYEQYF
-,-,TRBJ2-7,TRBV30,TGTGCCTGGAGTGAGCTAGCCCAGGAGCAGTACTTC,CAWSELAQEQYF
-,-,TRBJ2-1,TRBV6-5,TGTGCCAGCAGTTACTGGGGGGAGCAGTTCTTC,CASSYWGEQFF
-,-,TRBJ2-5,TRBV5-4,TGTGCCAGCAGCCTTCAAGAGACCCAGTACTTC,CASSLQETQYF
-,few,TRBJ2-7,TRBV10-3,TGTGCCATCAGTGAGTCGTTAGGGAGCTACGAGCAGTACTTC,CAISESLGSYEQYF
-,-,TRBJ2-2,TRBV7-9,TGTGCCAGCAGCTTAGCGGGTACGAACACCGGGGAGCTGTTTTTT,CASSLAGTNTGELFF
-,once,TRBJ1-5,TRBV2,TGTGCCAGCAGTGAAAATAGGTGGGAGGGGGAGGGTCTGCCCCAGCATTTT,CASSENRWEGEGLPQHF
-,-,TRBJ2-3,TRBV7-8,TGTGCCAGCCTCCCACCTTTTTTGTGGGAGAACACAGATACGCAGTATTTT,CASLPPFLWENTDTQYF
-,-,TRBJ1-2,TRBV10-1,TGCGCCAGCAGTGTAGCGTCAGGCGGCTACACCTTC,CASSVASGGYTF
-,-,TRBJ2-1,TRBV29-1,TGCAGCGTCCGGGCCCAATCGCGGGAGCAGTTCTTC,CSVRAQSREQFF
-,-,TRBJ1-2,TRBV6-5,TGTGCCAGCAGTTACGAAGACAGAGCCGGCTACACCTTC,CASSYEDRAGYTF
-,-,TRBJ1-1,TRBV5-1,TGCGCCAGCAGCTTGGTGGGGGTCATAGTCACTGAAGCTTTCTTT,CASSLVGVIVTEAFF
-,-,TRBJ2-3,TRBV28,TGTGCCAGCAGTTATGGCGTAGGGGGCACAGATACGCAGTATTTT,CASSYGVGGTDTQYF
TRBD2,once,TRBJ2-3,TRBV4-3,TGCGCCAGCAGCCGGTTAGCGGGAGGGCCAGATACGCAGTATTTT,CASSRLAGGPDTQYF
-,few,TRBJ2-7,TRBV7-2,TGTGCCAGCAGCTTAAGGGGACTTGTCTCCTACGAGCAGTACTTC,CASSLRGLVSYEQYF